The 22 T cell receptor beta chains given below trace back to one sample, sequenced in a study of Graves' ophthalmopathy and Graves' hyperthyroidism. RNA transcripts served as template for amplifying TCR beta CDR3 sequences. First-round RT-PCR relied on HTBI primers, and a second-round multiplex PCR came next. Via MiXCR, TCRdb re-called the multiplex PCR reads, giving one row per CDR3 protein. The sample lists hundreds of thousands of distinct CDR3 sequences, 22% occurring once. Sequencing input: peripheral blood. The receptors originated from a woman younger than 30 with stable Graves' hyperthyroidism. Some clones in this sample may be carry-over from other donors' samples.

In its sample, this clonotype was seen many times. The chain employs TRBV4-1 and TRBJ1-5; D perhaps matches TRBD1 (6 bases). The CDR3 is 15 residues long. The V end was cut by 4 bases, the J end by 0 bases, with 10 bases between. Germline CDR1 and CDR2: MGHRA and YSYEKL. In DNA form, the CDR3 reads TGCGCCAGCAGCCCGACAGGTTATAGCAATCAGCCCCAGCATTTT. This sequence encodes CASSPTGYSNQPQHF.

In this sample, this clonotype turned up many times. The rearrangement joins TRBV5-6 to TRBJ2-5, with D possibly being TRBD2 (5 bases). V lost 4 bases and J 6 bases, leaving 7 bases between the germline ends. The CDR3 has 11 residues. The germline CDR1 and CDR2 sequences are SGHDT and YYEEEE. The CDR3 is CASSTGKTQYF. The CDR3 nucleotides read TGTGCCAGCAGCACCGGGAAGACCCAGTACTTC.

This clonotype appeared many times. The chain uses TRBV7-8 and TRBJ2-2; 8 bases map to TRBD1. J was trimmed by 6 bases and V by 5 bases; bases with no gene match: 5. The V gene's germline CDR1 is SGHVS and CDR2 FQNEAQ. There are 14 residues in the CDR3. This CDR3 reads CASSTDRGSGELFF. In DNA, the CDR3 is TGTGCCAGCAGCACTGACAGGGGATCCGGGGAGCTGTTTTTT.

This clonotype came up many times. The V gene is TRBV20-1, the J gene TRBJ2-2; D uncertain. V was pared by 0 bases and J by 4 bases, with 9 bases between. Germline V gene sequence: CDR1 DFQATT, CDR2 SNEGSKA (reference sequence). This CDR3 has 14 residues. CDR3 amino acids: CSARDSVITGELFF. The CDR3, as DNA: TGCAGTGCTAGAGACTCAGTAATCACCGGGGAGCTGTTTTTT.

This clonotype was seen many times. The CDR3 sequence: CASRGRDGNTEAFF. CDR3 DNA sequence: TGTGCCAGCAGAGGACGGGACGGGAACACTGAAGCTTTCTTT. The J gene is TRBJ1-1, the V gene TRBV3-1, with a tentative D call TRBD1 (5 bases). The ends were cut back, 6 bases at V and 1 base at J, with 12 bases in the middle. The CDR3 runs 14 residues. Germline V gene sequence: CDR1 LGHDT, CDR2 YNNKEL (reference sequence).

This clonotype was counted at least ten times. The rearrangement links TRBV20-1 to TRBJ2-7, with TRBD2 matching over 9 bases. J was trimmed by 2 bases and V by 1 base; bases with no gene match: 6. The germline V gene encodes CDR1 DFQATT and CDR2 SNEGSKA (reference sequence). The length of the CDR3 is 15 residues. This chain's CDR3 is CSARVGTSFPYEQYF. The CDR3 DNA reads TGCAGTGCTAGAGTGGGGACTAGCTTCCCCTACGAGCAGTACTTC.

The gene calls are TRBV5-1 and TRBJ2-5; D is unclear. Per germline, CDR1 SGHRS and CDR2 YFSETQ. The germline V and J ends were trimmed by 2 bases and 5 bases, with 10 bases remaining between them. This CDR3 region has 13 residues. CDR3 sequence: CASSFNRRETQYF. CDR3 DNA: TGCGCCAGCAGCTTTAACCGAAGGGAGACCCAGTACTTC.

This sequence joins TRBV28 and TRBJ2-2, with D possibly matching TRBD2 (5 bases). The V end lost 5 bases, the J end lost 0 bases, and 13 bases lay between the germline ends. CDR3 size: 16 residues. From germline, CDR1 is MDHEN and CDR2 SYDVKM. CDR3 in amino acids: CASSEDWPSNTGELFF. CDR3 nucleotides: TGTGCCAGCAGTGAGGACTGGCCGTCGAACACCGGGGAGCTGTTTTTT.

This clonotype was counted many times. This chain joins TRBV6-1 and TRBJ2-1, with 8 bases that match TRBD2. The germline CDR1 and CDR2 sequences are MNHNS and SASEGT. V gave up 10 bases and J gave up 6 bases; unmatched junction bases: 11. The length of the CDR3 is 14 residues. The CDR3: CATQRGLDANEQFF. The CDR3 nucleotides read TGTGCCACCCAAAGGGGACTAGATGCCAATGAGCAGTTCTTC.

The V and J genes are TRBV12-3 or TRBV12-4 and TRBJ2-6; D gene unclear. With 6 bases removed from V and 0 bases from J, the gap between germline ends came to 9 bases. CDR3 length equals 15 residues. CDR3 in amino acids: CASSAVSSGANVLTF. As DNA, the CDR3 is TGTGCCAGCAGCGCCGTTAGCTCTGGGGCCAACGTCCTGACTTTC.

This clonotype was seen repeatedly, ten times or more. The chain carries TRBV6-5 and TRBJ1-1; D gene unclear. Germline CDR1 reads MNHEY; CDR2 reads SVGAGI. The CDR3 is made up of 14 amino acids. The V end lost 4 bases, the J end lost 1 base, and 10 bases lay between the germline ends. The CDR3 nucleotides are TGTGCCAGCAGTTCCCCCGGGTCGAACACTGAAGCTTTCTTT. Translated: CASSSPGSNTEAFF.

On this clonotype: A much larger clone differs from this one at a single base, so this may be a read error. The chain carries TRBV6-1 and TRBJ1-5, with D uncertain. V lost 6 bases and J lost 8, with 11 bases in between. The germline CDR1 and CDR2 sequences are MNHNS and SASEGT. CDR3 length: 12 amino acids. The CDR3 loop reads CASSPTREPQHF. The DNA for the CDR3 is TGTGCCAGCAGCCCCACACGTGAGCCCCAGCATTTT.

The chain carries TRBV6-2 or TRBV6-3 and TRBJ2-7, with D uncertain. Trimming stripped 2 bases from V and 5 bases from J, with 13 bases between. The germline gives CDR1 MNHEY, CDR2 SVGEGT. The CDR3 has 14 amino acids. This CDR3 is CASSYRSSRHEQYF. CDR3 DNA: TGTGCCAGCAGTTACCGGTCTAGTCGTCACGAGCAGTACTTC.

The chain employs TRBV12-5 and TRBJ2-2; 14 bases map to TRBD2. This CDR3 comprises 18 residues. V shed 7 bases, J shed 5 bases, and the junction held 12 bases outside the gene matches. CDR1 is LGHNT, CDR2 FRNRAP, per germline. This CDR3 reads CASATRLAGGRRTGELFF. Written as DNA, the CDR3 is TGTGCTAGTGCCACAAGACTAGCGGGGGGGCGGAGGACCGGGGAGCTGTTTTTT.

This clonotype has ten or more counts. A junction boundary mismatches the germline segment, possibly from a read error. The J gene is TRBJ2-7, the V gene TRBV20-1; D remains ambiguous. The CDR3 is 13 residues long. Germline V lookup: CDR1 DFQATT, CDR2 SNEGSKA (reference sequence). The CDR3 DNA sequence: TGCAGTGCAGTCGGCAGTCTTCCCTACGAGCAGTATTTC. It encodes CSAVGSLPYEQYF.

This clonotype was observed at least ten times. The chain links TRBV12-5 to TRBJ1-5, with TRBD1 identical over 7 bases. CDR3 length: 17 residues. With V trimmed by 3 bases and J by 4 bases, 12 bases remained unmatched. Per the germline V gene, CDR1 is LGHNT and CDR2 is FRNRAP. Written as DNA, the CDR3 is TGTGCTAGTGGTTTCCTTACAGACAGGGCCACTAATCAGCCCCAGCATTTT. This encodes CASGFLTDRATNQPQHF.

The chain links TRBV2 to TRBJ1-5, with D possibly TRBD1 on 5 matching bases. Germline V gene sequence: CDR1 SNHLY, CDR2 FYNNEI. This CDR3 is built from 16 residues. V was clipped by 3 bases and J by 0 bases, with 12 bases between them. The CDR3 coding sequence is TGTGCCAGCAGTGAGTTAGGGACGCTTAGCAATCAGCCCCAGCATTTT. Its protein is CASSELGTLSNQPQHF.

This clonotype was recorded many times. V usage is TRBV6-1 and J usage is TRBJ1-2; no firm D call. The germline V and J ends were trimmed by 1 base and 5 bases, with 8 bases remaining between them. CDR3 length equals 13 residues. In germline, CDR1 is MNHNS, CDR2 SASEGT. CDR3: CASSEGLNYGYTF. The CDR3 DNA is TGTGCCAGCAGTGAAGGGCTGAATTATGGCTACACCTTC.

This clonotype appeared many times. V usage is TRBV12-3 or TRBV12-4 and J usage is TRBJ2-2; 7 bases are shared with TRBD2. V dropped 5 bases and J dropped 7; count of bases not matched to a gene: 13. CDR3 length equals 16 residues. CDR3 loop: CASSKVAGECGGELFF. CDR3 coding DNA: TGTGCCAGCAGTAAGGTGGCGGGAGAGTGTGGCGGGGAGCTGTTTTTT.

This clonotype was seen many times. This sequence joins TRBV27 and TRBJ2-7; 7 bases agree with TRBD2. V gave up 1 base and J gave up 7 bases; unmatched junction bases: 4. The CDR3 is 13 residues long. Germline loops: CDR1 MNHEY, CDR2 SMNVEV (reference sequence). CDR3 amino acids: CASSLFREGEQYF. The DNA for the CDR3 is TGTGCCAGCAGTTTATTCAGGGAGGGGGAGCAGTACTTC.

In nucleotides, the CDR3 is TGTGCCAGCAGTTTACGGGACAGCCCCTACGAGCAGTACTTC. Translated, it gives CASSLRDSPYEQYF. The V gene is TRBV12-3 or TRBV12-4, the J gene TRBJ2-7, with TRBD1 matching 7 bases. V lost 2 bases and J lost 2; bases outside the gene matches: 3. The CDR3 contains 14 residues.

This chain's CDR3 is CASSMWGFEQYF. CDR3 coding DNA: TGTGCCAGTAGTATGTGGGGGTTCGAGCAGTACTTC. This chain uses TRBV19 with TRBJ2-7; D may be TRBD1 or TRBD2 (5 bases each). Germline CDR1 reads LNHDA; CDR2 reads SQIVND (reference sequence). The CDR3 contains 12 residues. The V and J ends lost 3 bases and 6 bases respectively, with 9 bases between them. Complete variable domain (other parts from reference TRBV19 and TRBJ2-7): DGGITQSPKYLFRKEGQNVTLSCEQNLNHDAMYWYRQDPGQGLRLIYYSQIVNDFQKGDIAEGYSVSREKKESFPLTVTSAQKNPTAFYLCASSMWGFEQYFGPGTRLTVT.